Listed below are T cell receptor beta chains from one sample, sequenced in a study of blood T cell repertoires in COVID-19. Data came from immunoSEQ multiplex PCR; TCRdb stores just in-frame clones and leaves some out. The data hold approximately 200,000 clones, with 90% to 95% observed a single time. The sample comprised peripheral blood. The origin of the receptors is a man under 40 with COVID-19, enrolled during active disease. CDR3s include the opening cysteine and the closing phenylalanine or tryptophan. The D gene is left open where the match is weak. Expanded clones are given a class, and other clones once, few, many or no size at all.

j_call clone_size v_call d_call cdr3_nt cdr3_aa
TRBJ1-1 - TRBV11-2 TRBD1 TGTGCCAGCAGCTTAACCTCCTCGGGACAGGGGCGCATGAACACTGAAGCTTTCTTT CASSLTSSGQGRMNTEAFF
TRBJ1-1 - TRBV6-6 - TGTGCCAGCACCCCGGTAGGGGACACCCAAGAAGCTTTCTTT CASTPVGDTQEAFF
TRBJ1-4 - TRBV7-6 TRBD1 TGTGCCAGCAGCCGACAGGGTTGGGCTAATGAAAAACTGTTTTTT CASSRQGWANEKLFF
TRBJ2-7 - TRBV3-1/TRBV3-2 TRBD2 TGTGCCAGCAGCCAAGAACGCGCGGGGGGGCCGGGGGAGCAGTACTTC CASSQERAGGPGEQYF
TRBJ1-4 - TRBV2 TRBD1 TGTGCCAGCAGTATGACAGGGAATAATGAAAAACTGTTTTTT CASSMTGNNEKLFF
TRBJ1-2 - TRBV6-5 - TGTGCCAGCAGTTACCTCCGCTACGGCTACACCTTC CASSYLRYGYTF
TRBJ1-6 - TRBV9 TRBD1 TGTGCCAGCAGCCCTCCGGGACAGCAGTCAGCACCCCTCCACTTT CASSPPGQQSAPLHF
TRBJ1-1 - TRBV19 - TGTGCCAGTAGTGAGACCTGGCAGGGGGCTTTCTTT CASSETWQGAFF
TRBJ1-5 - TRBV7-6 TRBD1 TGTGCCAGCAGCCCAGGACAGGGGAATCAGCCCCAGCATTTT CASSPGQGNQPQHF
TRBJ1-3 - TRBV30 - TGTGCCTGGAGTCCGGGAAACTCTGGAAACACCATATATTTT CAWSPGNSGNTIYF
TRBJ2-1 - TRBV9 - TGTGCCAGCAGCGTAGTAACGGGGGATTCTCCGCTAAACAATGAGCAGTTCTTC CASSVVTGDSPLNNEQFF
TRBJ2-5 - TRBV4-1 - TGCGCCAGCAGCCAATCGCCAGGGGAGGAGACCCAGTACTTC CASSQSPGEETQYF
TRBJ1-4 - TRBV18 - TGTGCCAGCTCAATTGCGGCTGATGAAAAACTGTTTTTT CASSIAADEKLFF
TRBJ2-6 - TRBV3-1/TRBV3-2 TRBD2 TGTGCCAGCAGCCAGGTACTAGCGGGGGGGGCTGGGGCCAACGTCCTGACTTTC CASSQVLAGGAGANVLTF
TRBJ1-2 - TRBV6-5 - TGTGCCAGCAGGACTGGTTACGTCCCCGACTATGGCTACACCTTC CASRTGYVPDYGYTF
TRBJ1-5 - TRBV6-6 - TGTGCCAGCGCGATCGACAATCAGCCCCAGCATTTT CASAIDNQPQHF
TRBJ2-3 - TRBV9 TRBD2 TGTGCCAGCAGCATGACTAGCCCGGGGGATACGCAGTATTTT CASSMTSPGDTQYF
TRBJ1-6 - TRBV7-9 TRBD1 TGTGCCAGTAGGGGGCCGAATTCACCCCTCCACTTT CASRGPNSPLHF
TRBJ1-2 - TRBV18 - TGTGCCAGCTCACCTCCGGGACACCAACTCTATGGCTACACCTTC CASSPPGHQLYGYTF
TRBJ1-1 - TRBV7-9 TRBD1 TGTGCCAGCAGCACTGACCCGGGACAGGGAAAAGCTTTCTTT CASSTDPGQGKAFF
TRBJ1-2 - TRBV7-2 - TGTGCCAGCAGCCCTGCAGGGACTTATAACTATGGCTACACCTTC CASSPAGTYNYGYTF
TRBJ2-2 - TRBV9 TRBD2 TGTGCCAGCAGCGCGGGGGGGCGACTTACGAACACCGGGGAGCTGTTTTTT CASSAGGRLTNTGELFF
TRBJ2-5 - TRBV24-1 - TGTGCCACCAAAGGGACCGGGGGTACAGAGACCCAGTACTTC CATKGTGGTETQYF
TRBJ1-5 - TRBV6-2/TRBV6-3 TRBD1 TGTGCCAGCAGTTCTCACAGACAGGGTCCCCTGCTGAATCAGCCCCAGCATTTT CASSSHRQGPLLNQPQHF
TRBJ2-7 once TRBV5-6 - TGTGCCAGCAGCTTGGAAGGAGGGTACGGTTACGAGCAGTACTTC CASSLEGGYGYEQYF
TRBJ2-1 - TRBV6-5 TRBD1 TGTGCCAGCAGACGGGACAGGGTGTCAAATGAGCAGTTCTTC CASRRDRVSNEQFF
TRBJ1-2 - TRBV19 - TGTGCCAGTAGTATGAGTTTCGGCTACACCTTC CASSMSFGYTF
TRBJ1-1 - TRBV3-1/TRBV3-2 - TGTGCCAGCAGCCCGCGGAGTGATTACACTGAAGCTTTCTTT CASSPRSDYTEAFF
TRBJ1-6 - TRBV2 - TGTGCCAGCAGTGGACAGGCAATCAATAATTCACCCCTCCACTTT CASSGQAINNSPLHF
TRBJ2-1 - TRBV6-5 TRBD2 TGTGCCAGCAGTCCTGGGGGACTAGCGGTGAATGAGCAGTTCTTC CASSPGGLAVNEQFF
TRBJ1-6 few TRBV27 - TGTGCCAGCAGTTTACGCAGCTCCTATAATTCACCCCTCCACTTT CASSLRSSYNSPLHF
TRBJ1-1 - TRBV27 TRBD1 TGTGCCAGCAGCTACAAAGTCCCGGGACAGGGACCCAACGACACTGAAGCTTTCTTT CASSYKVPGQGPNDTEAFF
TRBJ2-1 - TRBV10-3 TRBD2 TGTGCCATCAGCCCGGCGGGGGGCCTAAACAATGAGCAGTTCTTC CAISPAGGLNNEQFF
TRBJ1-1 - TRBV4-1 TRBD1 TGCGCCAGCAGCGTGGACAGGACAAACACTGAAGCTTTCTTT CASSVDRTNTEAFF
TRBJ2-1 - TRBV30 - TGTGCCTGGAGTGTAACTGGGGCCCATGAGCAGTTCTTC CAWSVTGAHEQFF
TRBJ1-5 once TRBV19 TRBD1 TGTGCCAGTAGTACCCAACAGGGGACGGGCAATCAGCCCCAGCATTTT CASSTQQGTGNQPQHF
TRBJ1-6 once TRBV27 - TGTGCCAGCAGTTTATTATCCGGCTCCTATAATTCACCCCTCCACTTT CASSLLSGSYNSPLHF
TRBJ2-2 - TRBV5-1 TRBD2 TGCGCCAGCAGCACCTTCCCGGGGGGTAATACCGGGGAGCTGTTTTTT CASSTFPGGNTGELFF
TRBJ2-3 - TRBV9 TRBD1 TGTGCCAGCAGCACCCCTTCGAGGGACAGAGCTTACACAGATACGCAGTATTTT CASSTPSRDRAYTDTQYF
TRBJ2-7 - TRBV5-4 - TGTGCCAGCAGCTTGATACAGGATACCTACGAGCAGTACTTC CASSLIQDTYEQYF
TRBJ1-1 - TRBV12-3/TRBV12-4 - TGTGCCAGCAGACATCGGGAGACTGAAGCTTTCTTT CASRHRETEAFF
TRBJ2-3 - TRBV5-5 TRBD1 TGTGCCAGCAGCTTTACAGGGGACACGCAGTATTTT CASSFTGDTQYF
TRBJ1-2 - TRBV27 - TGTGCCAGCAGTCCGGGTAACCCTAACTATGGCTACACCTTC CASSPGNPNYGYTF
TRBJ2-3 - TRBV15 TRBD2 TGTGCCACCAGCAAACATGGACTAGCGGGGGGATTCCCAGATACGCAGTATTTT CATSKHGLAGGFPDTQYF
TRBJ2-1 - TRBV6-6 TRBD1 TGTGCCAGCAGTCCCAGACAGGGAATACGAGACTACAATGAGCAGTTCTTC CASSPRQGIRDYNEQFF
TRBJ2-1 - TRBV5-5 TRBD1 TGTGCCAGCAGCCGCGGACAGGGGGCCTACAATGAGCAGTTCTTC CASSRGQGAYNEQFF
TRBJ1-4 - TRBV2 - TGTGCCAGTAACCTCGGAGCTAATGAAAAACTGTTTTTT CASNLGANEKLFF
TRBJ1-2 - TRBV30 TRBD1 TGTGCCTGGAGTGTATTGGGACAGCGATTTAACTATGGCTACACCTTC CAWSVLGQRFNYGYTF
TRBJ1-2 - TRBV10-2 TRBD1 TGCGCCAGCAGTGAAATGGGACAGGGAGGCTATGGCTACACCTTC CASSEMGQGGYGYTF
TRBJ1-2 - TRBV6-5 TRBD1 TGTGCCAGCAGCTTCGACAGGGAATATGGCTACACCTTC CASSFDREYGYTF
TRBJ1-1 - TRBV5-1 - TGCGCCAGCAGCCCAAGCATGAACACTGAAGCTTTCTTT CASSPSMNTEAFF
TRBJ1-2 - TRBV18 TRBD1 TGTGCCAGCTCTCAGGACAGGAACTATGGCTACACCTTC CASSQDRNYGYTF
TRBJ2-3 once TRBV2 TRBD1 TGTGCCAGCAGTGGGGACAGGCCCTACACAGATACGCAGTATTTT CASSGDRPYTDTQYF
TRBJ2-5 - TRBV9 TRBD2 TGTGCCAGCAGCGTTAATAGCGGGTTCGGGGAGACCCAGTACTTC CASSVNSGFGETQYF
TRBJ2-2 - TRBV2 TRBD1 TGTGCCAGCAGCCCCCTGGGACAGGGTGAGGGCGGGGAGCTGTTTTTT CASSPLGQGEGGELFF
TRBJ2-3 - TRBV24-1 TRBD1 TGTGCCACCAGTTCAGGGGGTATTGTGGATACGCAGTATTTT CATSSGGIVDTQYF
TRBJ2-1 once TRBV7-2 TRBD2 TGTGCCAGCAGCTTAGATAGCGGGGGGGCCTACAATGAGCAGTTCTTC CASSLDSGGAYNEQFF